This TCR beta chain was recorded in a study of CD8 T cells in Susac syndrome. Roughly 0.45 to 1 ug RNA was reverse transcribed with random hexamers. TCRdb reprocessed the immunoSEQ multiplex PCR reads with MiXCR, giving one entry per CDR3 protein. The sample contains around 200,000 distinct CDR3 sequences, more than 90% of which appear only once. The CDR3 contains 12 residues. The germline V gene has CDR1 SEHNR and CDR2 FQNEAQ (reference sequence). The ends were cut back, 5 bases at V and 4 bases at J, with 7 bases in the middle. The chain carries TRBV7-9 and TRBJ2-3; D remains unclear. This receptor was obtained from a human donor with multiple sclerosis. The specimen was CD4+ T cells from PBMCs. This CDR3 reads CASSEDADTQYF. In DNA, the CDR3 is TGTGCCAGCAGCGAGGACGCAGATACGCAGTATTTT.